In this sample, the clone carrying this T cell receptor beta chain is medium-sized (0.01 to 0.1%). Its antigen remains unidentified. The ends were cut back, 2 bases at V and 7 bases at J, with 16 bases in the middle. This CDR3 has 15 amino acids. The germline CDR1 and CDR2 sequences are SGHKS and YYEKEE (reference sequence). Sequencing used immunoSEQ multiplex PCR; TCRdb keeps in-frame clones, though not all of them. The top ten hold about 5.7% of the sample, which has 97,000 or so clones, about 90% seen once. These data are taken from a study of cytomegalovirus exposure and HLA in healthy donors. In the study overall: Later, an analysis reported that the 100 to 150 validation repertoires had used the same platform as the 500 to 750 first-cohort repertoires.

The donors formed part of the 120-subject validation cohort, distinct from the roughly 670-subject first cohort. General observations from the study: Researchers catalogued 160 or so TCR beta chains as cytomegalovirus-associated. Clusters of TCRs from the first cohort tended to co-occur in the 100 to 150 validation repertoires (as a later analysis found).

This chain connects TRBV5-5 to TRBJ2-1, with D perhaps TRBD2 (6 bases). Specimen: PBMCs. The sequence derives from a man younger than 35 in good health and CMV-seropositive. The CDR3 is CASSLLWDSENEQFF. CDR3 nucleotides: TGTGCCAGCAGCTTATTATGGGACTCCGAAAATGAGCAGTTCTTC. Combining the CDR3 with reference TRBV5-5 and TRBJ2-1 gives the whole variable domain DAGVTQSPTHLIKTRGQQVTLRCSPISGHKSVSWYQQVLGQGPQFIFQYYEKEERGRGNFPDRFSARQFPNYSSELNVNALLLGDSALYLCASSLLWDSENEQFFGPGTRLTVL.